What follows are 30 T cell receptor beta chains derived from one specimen sequenced in a study of blood T cell repertoires in COVID-19. The protocol was immunoSEQ multiplex PCR, while the TCRdb copy is restricted to in-frame clones and leaves out a portion. This table holds about 170,000 clones, 90% to 95% found once. The sample was peripheral blood. The receptor set was obtained from a woman aged 45-59 years with acute or convalescent COVID-19.

About this clone itself: Germline and junction disagree at one end, which may indicate a read error. CDR3 sequence reads: CASSLGIKTGIF. The CDR3 nucleotides are TGTGCCAGCAGCTTGGGGATAAAGACAGGGATCTTT. The chain employs TRBV5-8 and TRBJ1-1; 7 nucleotides match TRBD1. CDR1 and CDR2 (germline): SGHTS, YDEGEE. This CDR3 is built from 12 residues.

The chain employs TRBV6-2 or TRBV6-3 and TRBJ1-5; the D is unclear. The CDR3 has 14 amino acids. Deletions cut 5 bases from V and 5 bases from J, with 13 bases between. Germline V gives CDR1 MNHEY, CDR2 SVGEGT. This chain's CDR3 is CASSVPNGDQPQHF. In DNA, the CDR3 is TGTGCCAGCAGTGTGCCAAACGGAGATCAGCCCCAGCATTTT.

This chain connects TRBV2 to TRBJ2-2; D perhaps matches TRBD2 (5 bases). The V gene's germline CDR1 is SNHLY and CDR2 FYNNEI. Deletions cut 7 bases from V and 4 bases from J, with 13 bases between. The CDR3 consists of 14 residues. The CDR3 DNA reads TGTGCCAGCACTGAGGGAGAGGGCACCGGGGAGCTGTTTTTT. Translating it yields CASTEGEGTGELFF.

This sequence joins TRBV2 and TRBJ2-1; D possibly corresponds to TRBD1 (6 bases). V was pared by 7 bases and J by 0 bases, with 13 bases between. The CDR3 consists of 15 residues. In germline, CDR1 is SNHLY, CDR2 FYNNEI. CDR3 amino acids: CASTKRGGSYNEQFF. CDR3 coding DNA: TGTGCCAGCACCAAAAGAGGGGGCTCCTACAATGAGCAGTTCTTC.

The chain carries TRBV10-3 and TRBJ2-7; D is perhaps TRBD1 (6 bases). Germline-derived CDR1 and CDR2 are ENHRY and SYGVKD. The V end lost 5 bases, the J end lost 4 bases, and 12 bases lay between the germline ends. The CDR3 has 13 residues. CDR3 DNA: TGTGCCATCAGTTCTTACAGGGAATACGAGCAGTACTTC. Translation gives CAISSYREYEQYF.

The rearrangement joins TRBV5-1 to TRBJ1-6; TRBD1 aligns across 8 bases. J gave up 10 bases and V 4 bases, and 4 bases lay outside the gene matches. The CDR3 is made up of 13 amino acids. Germline loops: CDR1 SGHRS, CDR2 YFSETQ. In DNA, the CDR3 is TGCGCCAGCAGCCCGGACAGGGACTCACCCCTCCACTTT. Translated, it gives CASSPDRDSPLHF.

The gene calls are TRBV5-4 and TRBJ2-7; 9 bases are shared with TRBD1. J lost 5 bases, V lost 3 bases, and 6 bases had no gene match. Per germline, CDR1 SGHNT and CDR2 YYREEE (reference sequence). This CDR3 is 14 amino acids long. CDR3 nucleotide sequence: TGTGCCAGCAGCTCGGGACAGGGAAACGACGAGCAGTACTTC. Translated, it gives CASSSGQGNDEQYF.

A few counts support this clone. The CDR3 nucleotides read TGTGCCACCAGCCCTCGGGCCGGGGAGCTGTTTTTT. Translating gives CATSPRAGELFF. This sequence joins TRBV15 and TRBJ2-2; D is undetermined. The CDR3 is 12 residues long. Trimming took 5 bases from V and 6 from J, leaving 7 bases between them. Germline V lookup: CDR1 LNHNV, CDR2 YYDKDF (reference sequence).

With regard to this clone: Different DNA sequences within this sample yield the same CDR3. The V gene is TRBV7-2, the J gene TRBJ1-3, with a tentative D call TRBD1 (5 bases). CDR3 length: 15 residues. Between the trimmed V and J ends, which lost 5 bases and 4 bases, there was a span of 15 bases. The germline gives CDR1 SGHTA, CDR2 FQGNSA. CDR3 DNA: TGTGCCAGCAGCCCTCGGGGGGGTTCGGGAAACACCATATATTTT. Protein: CASSPRGGSGNTIYF.

The genes are TRBV6-6 and TRBJ2-1, with 7 bases fitting TRBD1. V trimming: 0 bases; J trimming: 5 bases; junction bases outside the gene matches: 1. Germline CDR1 reads MNHNY; CDR2 reads SVGAGI (reference sequence). The CDR3 has 14 residues. The CDR3 sequence: CASSYSGQNNEQFF. The CDR3 nucleotides are TGTGCCAGCAGTTACTCGGGACAGAACAATGAGCAGTTCTTC.

This chain connects TRBV4-2 to TRBJ1-1, with 7 bases that match TRBD1. CDR1 is LGHNA, CDR2 YNFKEQ, per germline. The length of the CDR3 is 14 residues. With 1 base clipped from V and 9 bases from J, the junction kept 8 bases outside the gene matches. CDR3 in DNA: TGTGCCAGCAGCCAAGGTTCGGACAGGCAAAAAGCTTTCTTT. Amino acids: CASSQGSDRQKAFF.

CDR3 residues: CASSKDRNTEAFF. DNA of the CDR3: TGTGCCAGCAGCAAGGACAGGAACACTGAAGCTTTCTTT. This chain connects TRBV7-7 to TRBJ1-1; D is perhaps TRBD1 (6 bases). From germline, CDR1 is SSHAT and CDR2 FNYEAQ (reference sequence). Deletions cut 5 bases from V and 1 base from J, with 8 bases between. This CDR3 region has 13 residues.

This chain joins TRBV19 and TRBJ1-3; unclear D gene. V was pared by 3 bases and J by 0 bases, with 12 bases between. Germline V gives CDR1 LNHDA, CDR2 SQIVND (reference sequence). The CDR3 loop spans 16 amino acids. In DNA form, the CDR3 reads TGTGCCAGTAGTATCGTTGGCGGTAGCTCTGGAAACACCATATATTTT. Translation: CASSIVGGSSGNTIYF. The entire variable domain, with the rest obtained from reference TRBV19 and TRBJ1-3, is as follows: DGGITQSPKYLFRKEGQNVTLSCEQNLNHDAMYWYRQDPGQGLRLIYYSQIVNDFQKGDIAEGYSVSREKKESFPLTVTSAQKNPTAFYLCASSIVGGSSGNTIYFGEGSWLTVV.

The J gene is TRBJ1-4, the V gene TRBV10-3; D is uncertain. The CDR3 covers 16 residues. Germline V CDR1 and CDR2: ENHRY, SYGVKD. Deletions cut 0 bases from V and 8 bases from J, with 16 bases between. The CDR3 sequence is CAISESGSPRREKLFF. The CDR3 bases are TGTGCCATCAGTGAGTCTGGGTCACCAAGGAGGGAAAAACTGTTTTTT.

This clone came up once. The chain has TRBV28 and TRBJ2-2; 8 bases line up with TRBD2. CDR3 size: 17 residues. With 6 bases clipped from V and 4 bases from J, the junction kept 13 bases outside the gene matches. Germline CDR1 and CDR2: MDHEN and SYDVKM. CDR3 DNA sequence: TGTGCCAGCAGCACCTTCGGGCGGGAGGTCTTCACCGGGGAGCTGTTTTTT. Residues: CASSTFGREVFTGELFF.

This chain links TRBV10-3 with TRBJ2-7; D is unresolved. The V gene lost 8 bases and the J gene lost 6 bases, with 14 bases spanning the gap. In germline, CDR1 is ENHRY, CDR2 SYGVKD. CDR3 size: 12 residues. The CDR3, as DNA: TGTGCCATCTCGGCGCCGGGTTCCGAGCAGTACTTC. Protein: CAISAPGSEQYF.

V is TRBV11-2 and J is TRBJ1-2; no clear D. The ends were cut back, 6 bases at V and 1 base at J, with 9 bases in the middle. CDR1 and CDR2 from the germline V gene are SGHAT and FQNNGV. The CDR3 loop spans 13 amino acids. In nucleotides, the CDR3 is TGTGCCAGCAGTAGTGAGGTTAACTATGGCTACACCTTC. Its translation: CASSSEVNYGYTF.

The V and J genes are TRBV19 and TRBJ1-1, with D possibly matching TRBD1 (6 bases). Germline CDR1 and CDR2: LNHDA and SQIVND (reference sequence). V was cut by 7 bases and J by 3 bases, with 12 bases left in between. The CDR3 extends over 13 amino acids. CDR3 DNA: TGTGCCAGTATGCTTACAGGGTACACTGAAGCTTTCTTT. Residues: CASMLTGYTEAFF.

This chain links TRBV7-2 with TRBJ2-7, with 9 bases matching TRBD1. The V gene end was trimmed by 1 base and the J gene end by 3 bases; junction bases not matched to a gene: 4. Germline V CDR1 and CDR2: SGHTA, FQGNSA. The CDR3 extends over 15 amino acids. CDR3 DNA: TGTGCCAGCAGCTTAGACGGGACAGGGCGCTACGAGCAGTACTTC. This encodes CASSLDGTGRYEQYF.

CDR3 sequence: CASSVDGDSPLHF. CDR3 sequence (DNA): TGTGCCAGCAGCGTAGACGGAGATTCACCCCTCCACTTT. The chain is built from TRBV9 and TRBJ1-6; D gene ambiguous. This CDR3 is 13 amino acids long. CDR1 is SGDLS and CDR2 is YYNGEE in the germline V gene. Trimming pared 0 bases from V and 8 bases from J, leaving 6 bases between.

The chain uses TRBV10-1 and TRBJ2-5, with no clear D. V dropped 3 bases and J dropped 2 bases, with 7 bases sitting between them. Germline loops: CDR1 WNHNN, CDR2 SYGVQD (reference sequence). The CDR3 is 13 residues long. CDR3 residues: CASSDHIQETQYF. The DNA of the CDR3 is TGCGCCAGCAGTGACCACATTCAAGAGACCCAGTACTTC.

The chain joins TRBV6-1 to TRBJ1-1; the D is unclear. Germline V CDR1 and CDR2: MNHNS, SASEGT. Between the trimmed V and J ends, which lost 2 bases and 1 base, there was a span of 11 bases. The CDR3 has 15 amino acids. In DNA, the CDR3 is TGTGCCAGCAGTGAACAGTTAGGGAGGAACACTGAAGCTTTCTTT. Its translation is CASSEQLGRNTEAFF.

The chain employs TRBV19 and TRBJ2-7, with TRBD1 matching over 7 bases. The CDR3 has 17 residues. Germline V CDR1 and CDR2: LNHDA, SQIVND (reference sequence). Trimming at V came to 6 bases and at J to 2 bases, leaving 16 bases not matched to a gene. In DNA, the CDR3 is TGTGCCAGTAGCAAAGCGATGGGACAGACCCTTACCTACGAGCAGTACTTC. Protein sequence: CASSKAMGQTLTYEQYF.

This clone was counted a few times. The chain has TRBV19 and TRBJ1-5; D might be TRBD1 (6 bases). The CDR3 covers 13 residues. Per germline, CDR1 LNHDA and CDR2 SQIVND (reference sequence). V gave up 10 bases and J gave up 5 bases, with 15 bases separating them. CDR3 DNA sequence: TGTGCCACCCGGACAGACCTTGATCAGCCCCAGCATTTT. Amino acids: CATRTDLDQPQHF.

The chain uses TRBV28 and TRBJ1-5, with TRBD1 identical over 7 bases. The CDR3 has 15 amino acids. Germline lookup yields CDR1 MDHEN and CDR2 SYDVKM. The junction had 6 bases not matched to a gene; V was cut back by 6 bases and J by 1 base. The CDR3 DNA is TGTGCCAGCAGCCTACAGGGGCCAAGCAATCAGCCCCAGCATTTT. Its protein is CASSLQGPSNQPQHF.

The chain combines TRBV5-5 with TRBJ1-1, with 8 bases identical to TRBD1. This CDR3 contains 14 residues. Unmatched junction bases numbered 5, after V lost 3 bases and J lost 4 bases. From germline, CDR1 is SGHKS and CDR2 YYEKEE (reference sequence). The CDR3: CASSSATGGTEAFF. The DNA of the CDR3 is TGTGCCAGCAGCTCCGCCACAGGGGGCACTGAAGCTTTCTTT. Variable domain in full (rest from reference TRBV5-5 and TRBJ1-1): DAGVTQSPTHLIKTRGQQVTLRCSPISGHKSVSWYQQVLGQGPQFIFQYYEKEERGRGNFPDRFSARQFPNYSSELNVNALLLGDSALYLCASSSATGGTEAFFGQGTRLTVV.

V is TRBV7-2 and J is TRBJ2-7, with D maybe TRBD2 (5 bases). The length of the CDR3 is 15 residues. CDR1 is SGHTA, CDR2 FQGNSA, per germline. Trimming stripped 5 bases from V and 2 bases from J, with 16 bases between. CDR3 region: CASSGPDVGTYEQYF. CDR3 sequence (DNA): TGTGCCAGCAGCGGTCCTGACGTCGGGACCTACGAGCAGTACTTC.

The chain is built from TRBV5-6 and TRBJ1-2; weak D call: TRBD1 (6 bases). The V end lost 4 bases, the J end lost 1 base, and 14 bases lay between the germline ends. CDR3 length: 15 residues. The germline gives CDR1 SGHDT, CDR2 YYEEEE. DNA for the CDR3: TGTGCCAGCAGCCCCACTGGACAGCTTAACTATGGCTACACCTTC. Protein: CASSPTGQLNYGYTF.

This chain links TRBV6-6 with TRBJ1-2, with D possibly matching TRBD1 (5 bases). The V gene lost 4 bases and the J gene lost 4 bases, with 13 bases spanning the gap. Germline values: CDR1 MNHNY, CDR2 SVGAGI (reference sequence). The CDR3 is 14 residues long. The CDR3 region is CASSLTDLVYGYTF. CDR3 DNA: TGTGCCAGCAGTTTGACAGACCTGGTCTATGGCTACACCTTC.

The genes are TRBV30 and TRBJ2-5; D possibly corresponds to TRBD1 (5 bases). Trimming pared 1 base from V and 9 bases from J, leaving 15 bases between. Germline CDR1 GTSNPN, CDR2 SVGIG (reference sequence). CDR3 length: 13 residues. In nucleotides, the CDR3 is TGTGCCTGGAGTGCCCACCTAGAAGGGGCCCAGTACTTC. It encodes CAWSAHLEGAQYF. The full variable domain, with the rest looked up from reference TRBV30 and TRBJ2-5, is SQTIHQWPATLVQPVGSPLSLECTVEGTSNPNLYWYRQAAGRGLQLLFYSVGIGQISSEVPQNLSASRPQDRQFILSSKKLLLSDSGFYLCAWSAHLEGAQYFGPGTRLLVL.